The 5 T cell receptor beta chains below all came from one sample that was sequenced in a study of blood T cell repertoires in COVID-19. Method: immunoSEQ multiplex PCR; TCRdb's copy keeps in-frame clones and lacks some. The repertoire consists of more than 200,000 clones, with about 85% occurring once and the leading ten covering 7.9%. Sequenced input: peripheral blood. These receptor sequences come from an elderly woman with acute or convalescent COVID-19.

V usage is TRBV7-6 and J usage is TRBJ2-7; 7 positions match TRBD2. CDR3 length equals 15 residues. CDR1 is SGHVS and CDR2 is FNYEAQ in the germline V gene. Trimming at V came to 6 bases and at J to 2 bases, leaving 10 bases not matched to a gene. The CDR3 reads CASSAREGRAYEQYF. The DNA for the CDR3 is TGTGCCAGCAGTGCCAGGGAGGGTCGAGCCTACGAGCAGTACTTC.

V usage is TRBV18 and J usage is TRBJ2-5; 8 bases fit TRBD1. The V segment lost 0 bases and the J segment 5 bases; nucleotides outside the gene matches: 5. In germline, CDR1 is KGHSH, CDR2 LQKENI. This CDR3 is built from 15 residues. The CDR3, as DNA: TGTGCCAGCTCACCACCGGGACAGGTCGGGGAGACCCAGTACTTC. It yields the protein CASSPPGQVGETQYF.

Here the CDR3 DNA reads TGTGCCAGTAGTTATCAGGGGGCTGCCTACGAGCAGTACTTC. Translating gives CASSYQGAAYEQYF. The V gene is TRBV19, the J gene TRBJ2-7; TRBD1 matches at 8 bases. After removal of 5 bases from V and 2 bases from J, the junction contained 5 bases not matched to a gene. The CDR3 is 14 residues long. Germline V CDR1 and CDR2: LNHDA, SQIVND (reference sequence).

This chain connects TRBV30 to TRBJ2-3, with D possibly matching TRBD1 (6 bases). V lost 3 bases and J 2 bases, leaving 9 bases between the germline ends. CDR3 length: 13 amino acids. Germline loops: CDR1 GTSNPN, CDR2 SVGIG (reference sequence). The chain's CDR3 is CAWRGGFTDTQYF. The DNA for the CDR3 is TGTGCCTGGAGAGGGGGTTTCACAGATACGCAGTATTTT.

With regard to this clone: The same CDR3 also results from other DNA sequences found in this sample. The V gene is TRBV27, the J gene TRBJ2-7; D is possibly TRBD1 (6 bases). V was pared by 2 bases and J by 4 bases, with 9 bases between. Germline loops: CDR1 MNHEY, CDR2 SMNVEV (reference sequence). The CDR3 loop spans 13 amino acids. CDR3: CASSLRQGYEQYF. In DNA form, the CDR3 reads TGTGCCAGCAGTTTAAGGCAGGGGTACGAGCAGTACTTC.